These T cell receptor beta chains were read from a single sample in a study of STAT3 mutations in large granular lymphocyte leukemia. Clones were sequenced by immunoSEQ multiplex PCR, and TCRdb holds only the in-frame ones, with some missing. The table records 4,500 to 5,500 clones, more than 65% of them present only once. The sequencing sample was made of PBMCs. Receptor source: a human donor with T large granular lymphocyte leukemia. Some clones in this sample may be carry-over from other donors' samples. The CDR3 runs from the conserved cysteine through the conserved F or W. A D gene is named only where the DNA matches it firmly. For some rows the clone size is stated as once, few or many, or as a class when expanded; others skip it.

j_call: TRBJ1-2
v_call: TRBV5-1
clone_size: -
d_call: TRBD1
cdr3_aa: CASSSFGTGGHGYTF
cdr3_nt: TGCGCCAGCAGCTCATTCGGGACAGGGGGCCATGGCTACACCTTC

j_call: TRBJ2-5
v_call: TRBV5-1
clone_size: -
d_call: -
cdr3_aa: CASSLEGAETQYF
cdr3_nt: TGCGCCAGCAGCTTGGAAGGTGCGGAGACCCAGTACTTC

j_call: TRBJ2-3
v_call: TRBV6-5
clone_size: -
d_call: -
cdr3_aa: CASSYGRAGIPDTQYF
cdr3_nt: TGTGCCAGCAGTTACGGCCGGGCAGGGATCCCAGATACGCAGTATTTT

j_call: TRBJ2-7
v_call: TRBV4-3
clone_size: large
d_call: TRBD2
cdr3_aa: CASSQDWGGYEQYF
cdr3_nt: TGCGCCAGCAGCCAAGATTGGGGGGGCTACGAGCAGTACTTC

j_call: TRBJ1-5
v_call: TRBV5-6
clone_size: -
d_call: TRBD1
cdr3_aa: CASSLAGVGGMGNQPQHF
cdr3_nt: TGTGCCAGCAGCTTGGCCGGTGTAGGGGGCATGGGCAATCAGCCCCAGCATTTT

j_call: TRBJ2-7
v_call: TRBV29-1
clone_size: -
d_call: TRBD1
cdr3_aa: CSVETGTGIPYEQYF
cdr3_nt: TGCAGCGTTGAGACAGGGACAGGGATTCCCTACGAGCAGTACTTC

j_call: TRBJ1-2
v_call: TRBV7-9
clone_size: -
d_call: -
cdr3_aa: CASSQTGGARNYGYTF
cdr3_nt: TGTGCCAGCAGCCAAACAGGAGGGGCCCGGAACTATGGCTACACCTTC

j_call: TRBJ1-5
v_call: TRBV27
clone_size: -
d_call: -
cdr3_aa: CWGANSNQPQHF
cdr3_nt: TGCTGGGGGGCAAATAGCAATCAGCCCCAGCATTTT

j_call: TRBJ2-5
v_call: TRBV13
clone_size: -
d_call: -
cdr3_aa: CASSFKGLQETQYF
cdr3_nt: TGTGCCAGCAGCTTCAAGGGGCTCCAAGAGACCCAGTACTTC

j_call: TRBJ2-7
v_call: TRBV4-3
clone_size: few
d_call: TRBD1
cdr3_aa: CASSRDRGRTTEQYF
cdr3_nt: TGCGCCAGCAGCCGGGACAGGGGGCGGACTACCGAGCAGTACTTC

j_call: TRBJ2-1
v_call: TRBV5-4
clone_size: medium-sized
d_call: TRBD2
cdr3_aa: CASSYLAGGYNEQFF
cdr3_nt: TGTGCCAGCAGCTACCTAGCGGGGGGGTACAATGAGCAGTTCTTC

j_call: TRBJ1-6
v_call: TRBV5-1
clone_size: few
d_call: -
cdr3_aa: CASSPTGRGSPLHF
cdr3_nt: TGCGCCAGCAGCCCCACAGGGAGAGGATCACCCCTCCACTTT

j_call: TRBJ2-7
v_call: TRBV6-5
clone_size: -
d_call: TRBD1
cdr3_aa: CASSHPRQGSEQYF
cdr3_nt: TGTGCCAGCAGCCATCCCCGACAGGGGAGTGAGCAGTACTTC

j_call: TRBJ1-1
v_call: TRBV7-9
clone_size: -
d_call: -
cdr3_aa: CASSYQRWTEAFF
cdr3_nt: TGTGCCAGCAGCTACCAGCGCTGGACTGAAGCTTTCTTT

j_call: TRBJ2-7
v_call: TRBV5-1
clone_size: once
d_call: -
cdr3_aa: CASSSAGASYEQYF
cdr3_nt: TGCGCCAGCAGCTCGGCAGGGGCCTCCTACGAGCAGTACTTC

j_call: TRBJ2-7
v_call: TRBV7-9
clone_size: -
d_call: TRBD1
cdr3_aa: CASSRPGTGNYEQYF
cdr3_nt: TGTGCCAGCAGCCGGCCAGGGACAGGGAACTACGAGCAGTACTTC

j_call: TRBJ2-7
v_call: TRBV11-1
clone_size: -
d_call: -
cdr3_aa: CASSSFRDGSYEQYF
cdr3_nt: TGTGCCAGCAGCTCGTTCCGGGACGGCTCCTACGAGCAGTACTTC

j_call: TRBJ2-2
v_call: TRBV5-1
clone_size: medium-sized
d_call: -
cdr3_aa: CASSSPTENTGELFF
cdr3_nt: TGCGCCAGCAGTTCACCTACAGAGAACACCGGGGAGCTGTTTTTT

j_call: TRBJ2-3
v_call: TRBV5-1
clone_size: -
d_call: TRBD2
cdr3_aa: CASSLGLASSTDTQYF
cdr3_nt: TGCGCCAGCAGCTTGGGACTAGCTAGTAGTACAGATACGCAGTATTTT

j_call: TRBJ1-1
v_call: TRBV28
clone_size: -
d_call: -
cdr3_aa: CASRERGRGTEAFF
cdr3_nt: TGTGCCAGCAGGGAGAGGGGACGGGGCACTGAAGCTTTCTTT

j_call: TRBJ2-1
v_call: TRBV6-6
clone_size: -
d_call: TRBD2
cdr3_aa: CASGVAGGANEQFF
cdr3_nt: TGTGCCAGCGGAGTAGCGGGAGGGGCAAATGAGCAGTTCTTC

j_call: TRBJ1-1
v_call: TRBV28
clone_size: few
d_call: TRBD1
cdr3_aa: CASSLRGLNTEAFF
cdr3_nt: TGTGCCAGCAGTTTAAGGGGGCTGAACACTGAAGCTTTCTTT

j_call: TRBJ2-7
v_call: TRBV30
clone_size: -
d_call: -
cdr3_aa: CAWLGDSVYEQYF
cdr3_nt: TGTGCCTGGCTAGGCGACAGCGTCTACGAGCAGTACTTC

j_call: TRBJ1-1
v_call: TRBV30
clone_size: -
d_call: TRBD1
cdr3_aa: CACTTGGHTEAFF
cdr3_nt: TGTGCCTGTACGACAGGGGGCCACACTGAAGCTTTCTTT

j_call: TRBJ1-3
v_call: TRBV6-5
clone_size: medium-sized
d_call: -
cdr3_aa: CASSYAWGATIYF
cdr3_nt: TGTGCCAGCAGTTACGCCTGGGGGGCGACCATATATTTT

j_call: TRBJ1-2
v_call: TRBV15
clone_size: -
d_call: -
cdr3_aa: CATSSSTGLGYTF
cdr3_nt: TGTGCCACCAGCAGTTCCACAGGGTTAGGCTACACCTTC

j_call: TRBJ2-1
v_call: TRBV4-1
clone_size: -
d_call: TRBD1
cdr3_aa: CASSQDGDRAYNEQFF
cdr3_nt: TGCGCCAGCAGCCAAGATGGAGACAGGGCCTACAATGAGCAGTTCTTC

j_call: TRBJ1-2
v_call: TRBV4-1
clone_size: few
d_call: -
cdr3_aa: CASSQDTGSSSYGYTF
cdr3_nt: TGCGCCAGCAGCCAAGATACCGGGTCATCAAGCTATGGCTACACCTTC

j_call: TRBJ1-2
v_call: TRBV29-1
clone_size: once
d_call: -
cdr3_aa: CSVEPPGYYGYTF
cdr3_nt: TGCAGCGTTGAACCCCCAGGGTACTATGGCTACACCTTC

j_call: TRBJ2-7
v_call: TRBV9
clone_size: -
d_call: TRBD1
cdr3_aa: CASSVRTGPTYEQYF
cdr3_nt: TGTGCCAGCAGCGTTCGGACAGGGCCTACCTACGAGCAGTACTTC

j_call: TRBJ2-7
v_call: TRBV7-2
clone_size: -
d_call: -
cdr3_aa: CASSLGRDNSYEQYF
cdr3_nt: TGTGCCAGCAGCTTAGGGAGGGACAACTCCTACGAGCAGTACTTC

j_call: TRBJ2-3
v_call: TRBV30
clone_size: few
d_call: -
cdr3_aa: CAWSLSTDTQYF
cdr3_nt: TGTGCCTGGAGCTTGAGCACAGATACGCAGTATTTT

j_call: TRBJ2-7
v_call: TRBV5-1
clone_size: -
d_call: TRBD1
cdr3_aa: CASSRTTGGTYEQYF
cdr3_nt: TGCGCCAGCAGCCGTACGACAGGGGGTACCTACGAGCAGTACTTC

j_call: TRBJ2-5
v_call: TRBV30
clone_size: -
d_call: -
cdr3_aa: CAWSTRVRETQYF
cdr3_nt: TGTGCCTGGAGTACCCGAGTGAGGGAGACCCAGTACTTC

j_call: TRBJ2-2
v_call: TRBV18
clone_size: -
d_call: TRBD2
cdr3_aa: CASSPPTSGAFTGELFF
cdr3_nt: TGTGCCAGCTCACCTCCAACTAGCGGGGCGTTCACCGGGGAGCTGTTTTTT

j_call: TRBJ2-5
v_call: TRBV5-1
clone_size: -
d_call: -
cdr3_aa: CASSLAPGIQETQYF
cdr3_nt: TGCGCCAGCAGCTTGGCTCCGGGAATCCAAGAGACCCAGTACTTC

j_call: TRBJ1-2
v_call: TRBV29-1
clone_size: -
d_call: -
cdr3_aa: CSVESGIGYTF
cdr3_nt: TGCAGCGTTGAATCAGGGATCGGCTACACCTTC

j_call: TRBJ1-1
v_call: TRBV28
clone_size: -
d_call: TRBD1
cdr3_aa: CASSFAGQGGTEAFF
cdr3_nt: TGTGCCAGCAGTTTTGCGGGACAGGGTGGCACTGAAGCTTTCTTT

j_call: TRBJ1-1
v_call: TRBV29-1
clone_size: -
d_call: -
cdr3_aa: CSVQGATEAFF
cdr3_nt: TGCAGCGTTCAGGGTGCGACTGAAGCTTTCTTT

j_call: TRBJ1-6
v_call: TRBV6-5
clone_size: medium-sized
d_call: TRBD1
cdr3_aa: CASSYSAAGGYSPLHF
cdr3_nt: TGTGCCAGCAGTTACTCCGCGGCAGGGGGCTATTCACCCCTCCACTTT

j_call: TRBJ1-4
v_call: TRBV30
clone_size: -
d_call: TRBD1
cdr3_aa: CAWSRQGSVGEKLFF
cdr3_nt: TGTGCCTGGAGTCGACAGGGATCAGTTGGGGAAAAACTGTTTTTT

j_call: TRBJ2-5
v_call: TRBV4-1
clone_size: -
d_call: TRBD2
cdr3_aa: CASSPRLAGGPFQETQYF
cdr3_nt: TGCGCCAGCAGCCCCAGACTAGCGGGGGGCCCGTTTCAAGAGACCCAGTACTTC

j_call: TRBJ2-1
v_call: TRBV18
clone_size: -
d_call: TRBD2
cdr3_aa: CASSTGTSGYNEQFF
cdr3_nt: TGTGCCAGCTCCACCGGGACTAGCGGCTACAATGAGCAGTTCTTC

j_call: TRBJ1-1
v_call: TRBV18
clone_size: few
d_call: TRBD1
cdr3_aa: CASSPPSQGGTEAFF
cdr3_nt: TGTGCCAGCTCACCACCGTCGCAGGGGGGCACTGAAGCTTTCTTT